This entry lists 2 T cell receptor beta chains sequenced from one sample in a study of blood T cell repertoires in COVID-19. Assay used: immunoSEQ multiplex PCR; TCRdb lists only in-frame clones, some missing. The sample contains roughly 20,000 clones, roughly 87% of which appear only once. The sequenced sample consisted of peripheral blood. These receptors came from a human donor with active COVID-19. The donor label of this sample is uncertain.

The CDR3 nucleotides are TGCAGCGTTGACACCTCAGGGGAGACCCAGTACTTC. Residues: CSVDTSGETQYF. The chain couples TRBV29-1 to TRBJ2-5, with D perhaps matching TRBD1 (5 bases). The CDR3 extends over 12 amino acids. Looked up from germline, CDR1 is SQVTM and CDR2 is ANQGSEA. Trimming took off 3 bases at V and 5 bases at J, with 10 bases between the two ends.

The CDR3 region is CASSIGTSVSTEAFF. In nucleotides, the CDR3 is TGTGCCAGCAGCATAGGGACTTCCGTAAGCACTGAAGCTTTCTTT. The chain couples TRBV5-5 to TRBJ1-1, with D tentatively TRBD1 (5 bases). V lost 4 bases, J lost 4 bases, and 17 bases lay in between. CDR1 SGHKS and CDR2 YYEKEE come from the germline V gene (reference sequence). The CDR3 has 15 residues.